These 13 T cell receptor beta chains originate from one sample sequenced in a study of cytomegalovirus exposure and HLA in healthy donors. Here immunoSEQ multiplex PCR was the method, and the copy in TCRdb shows in-frame clones only, minus some. The table shows 50,000 to 65,000 clones, with approximately 89% occurring only once. The specimen sequenced was PBMCs. The receptors come from a woman aged 18-35 years in good health and CMV-seropositive.

The chain is built from TRBV28 and TRBJ1-6; 7 bases are shared with TRBD1. J lost 0 bases, V lost 3 bases, and 11 bases had no gene match. The CDR3 totals 19 residues. CDR1 is MDHEN and CDR2 is SYDVKM in the germline V gene. In nucleotides, the CDR3 is TGTGCCAGCAGTTTGGGACAGCTGAAGAAAAGCTCCTATAATTCACCCCTCCACTTT. Its protein is CASSLGQLKKSSYNSPLHF.

The rearrangement joins TRBV5-4 to TRBJ2-4; TRBD1 might be the D (7 bases). The CDR3 extends over 15 amino acids. Trimming left V 5 bases short and J 2 bases short, with 14 bases between. From germline, CDR1 is SGHNT and CDR2 YYREEE (reference sequence). As DNA, the CDR3 is TGTGCCAGCAGTAACAGGGGACTTTCCAAAAACATTCAGTACTTC. Protein: CASSNRGLSKNIQYF.

This clone was recorded at least ten times. The chain has TRBV4-1 and TRBJ2-3; D unresolved. V shed 7 bases and J shed 5 bases, with 13 bases lying between them. Germline values: CDR1 MGHRA, CDR2 YSYEKL. This CDR3 is built from 13 residues. CDR3 protein: CASTLTPRDTQYF. The CDR3 bases are TGCGCCAGCACCCTTACCCCCAGAGATACGCAGTATTTT.

V usage is TRBV5-1 and J usage is TRBJ2-5, with 10 bases lining up with TRBD2. This CDR3 spans 14 amino acids. The junction had 3 bases not matched to a gene; V was cut back by 2 bases and J by 5 bases. Germline values: CDR1 SGHRS, CDR2 YFSETQ. The CDR3 spells CASSFGAGGETQYF. DNA of the CDR3: TGCGCCAGCAGCTTTGGAGCGGGGGGGGAGACCCAGTACTTC.

The genes are TRBV4-2 and TRBJ2-1; 11 positions match TRBD1. The V gene's germline CDR1 is LGHNA and CDR2 YNFKEQ. With 3 bases clipped from V and 6 bases from J, the junction kept 7 bases outside the gene matches. The CDR3 has 16 amino acids. The CDR3 coding sequence is TGTGCCAGCAGCCATACGCCGGGACAGGGGGTCAATGAGCAGTTCTTC. This sequence encodes CASSHTPGQGVNEQFF.

This rearrangement joins TRBV28 to TRBJ2-5, with 7 bases that match TRBD1. The CDR3 extends over 15 amino acids. Germline CDR1 and CDR2: MDHEN and SYDVKM. V was pared by 3 bases and J by 2 bases, with 6 bases of the junction left unmatched. CDR3 nucleotides: TGTGCCAGCAGTTTCACCCCGGGACAGCAAGAGACCCAGTACTTC. It codes for CASSFTPGQQETQYF.

The gene calls are TRBV7-3 and TRBJ2-2; 8 nucleotides agree with TRBD2. With 5 bases clipped from V and 4 bases from J, the junction kept 9 bases outside the gene matches. Germline loops: CDR1 SGHTA, CDR2 FQGTGA. CDR3 length: 16 amino acids. CDR3 sequence reads: CASSPSGGGLTGELFF. The CDR3 DNA follows: TGTGCCAGCAGCCCCTCGGGGGGGGGCCTCACCGGGGAGCTGTTTTTT.

The CDR3 bases are TGTGCCAGCAGTGACTCAGGGGCAGGGCAGAGTAGTGAGCAGTTCTTC. Its protein product is CASSDSGAGQSSEQFF. V is TRBV6-4 and J is TRBJ2-1; possibly TRBD1 for D (5 bases). The germline CDR1 and CDR2 sequences are MRHNA and SNTAGT. This CDR3 contains 16 residues. Between the trimmed V and J ends, which lost 0 bases and 9 bases, there was a span of 18 bases.

The rearrangement uses TRBV6-1 and TRBJ2-1; 12 bases agree with TRBD2. J gave up 8 bases and V 5 bases, and 7 bases lay outside the gene matches. This CDR3 contains 15 residues. Germline V gene data show CDR1 as MNHNS and CDR2 as SASEGT. The CDR3 bases are TGTGCCAGCAGTCGAAACCCTAGCGGGGGGGATGAGCAGTTCTTC. Translating it yields CASSRNPSGGDEQFF.

The chain carries TRBV7-8 and TRBJ2-1, with a tentative D call TRBD2 (5 bases). The CDR3 contains 15 residues. Germline CDR1 is SGHVS and CDR2 is FQNEAQ. Trimming took off 4 bases at V and 6 bases at J, with 16 bases between the two ends. The CDR3 reads CASSSDREGGNEQFF. The CDR3 region has the DNA TGTGCCAGCAGCTCGGACCGCGAAGGAGGCAATGAGCAGTTCTTC.

This clone was observed once. The chain has TRBV19 and TRBJ1-6, with D unclear. V lost 6 bases and J 7 bases, leaving 10 bases between the germline ends. The CDR3 is made up of 13 amino acids. The germline CDR1 and CDR2 sequences are LNHDA and SQIVND (reference sequence). The CDR3 bases are TGTGCCAGTAGAGTAGTGGAGAATTCACCCCTCCACTTT. Amino acid sequence: CASRVVENSPLHF.

This chain connects TRBV19 to TRBJ1-6, with a weak D call TRBD1 (5 bases). V dropped 8 bases and J dropped 4 bases, with 12 bases sitting between them. Germline values: CDR1 LNHDA, CDR2 SQIVND (reference sequence). This CDR3 is built from 14 residues. CDR3 sequence (DNA): TGTGCCAGTGCGACAGACGTTTATAATTCACCCCTCCACTTT. Translating it yields CASATDVYNSPLHF.

This chain uses TRBV6-6 with TRBJ2-1, with 7 bases identical to TRBD2. CDR1 MNHNY and CDR2 SVGAGI come from the germline V gene (reference sequence). Trimming removed 8 bases from V and 3 bases from J; junction bases left unmatched: 13. There are 16 residues in the CDR3. The CDR3 reads CASHTSGGGYYNEQFF. In DNA form, the CDR3 reads TGTGCCAGCCACACCTCAGGCGGGGGTTACTACAATGAGCAGTTCTTC.